This T cell receptor beta chain was recovered during a study of CD8 T cells in ankylosing spondylitis. On this clonotype: What it recognizes is unknown.

Libraries for TCR beta were made by quantitative 5'-RACE with molecular barcodes. TCRdb re-called the 5' RACE reads through MiXCR, storing one row per CDR3 protein. The repertoire consists of about 420,000 distinct CDR3 sequences, with 20% to 25% occurring once and the leading ten covering less than 20%. Germline-derived CDR1 and CDR2 are LGHNA and YNFKEQ. The CDR3 runs to 17 residues. Trimming took 1 base from V and 2 from J, leaving 17 bases between them. Study-wide points: Earlier reports found some motif variants in synovial fluid and blood in reactive arthritis. Apparently characteristic of ankylosing spondylitis blood was a TCR beta motif (fewer than ten highly homologous variants). As reported, disease-linked clones showed significant enrichment in matched ankylosing spondylitis synovial fluid. As for the disease-linked clones, they showed a CD8+ phenotype and occurred at relatively low frequencies in peripheral blood.

The sequencing input was blood, either unsorted or a sorted T cell fraction (not recorded which). This receptor was identified in a male donor with ankylosing spondylitis. This chain uses TRBV4-2 with TRBJ2-5; weak D call: TRBD2 (6 bases). CDR3 coding DNA: TGTGCCAGCAGCCAAGGGGGGGTACTGGGTTCACAAGAGACCCAGTACTTC. As protein: CASSQGGVLGSQETQYF.